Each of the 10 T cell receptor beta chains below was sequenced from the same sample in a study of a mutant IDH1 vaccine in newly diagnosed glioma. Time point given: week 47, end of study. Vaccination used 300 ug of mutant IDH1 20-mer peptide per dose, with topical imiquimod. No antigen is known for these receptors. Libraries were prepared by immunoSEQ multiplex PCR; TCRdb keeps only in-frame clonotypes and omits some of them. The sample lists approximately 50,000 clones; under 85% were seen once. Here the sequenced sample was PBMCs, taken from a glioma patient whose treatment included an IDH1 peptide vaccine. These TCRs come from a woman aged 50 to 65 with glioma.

The CDR3 protein is CASSPSGLRGYTF. As DNA, the CDR3 is TGTGCCAGCTCACCGTCTGGACTTAGGGGCTACACCTTC. The gene calls are TRBV18 and TRBJ1-2; D unclear. The CDR3 sequence is 13 residues long. Germline CDR1 is KGHSH and CDR2 is LQKENI. V was clipped by 3 bases and J by 8 bases, with 13 bases between them.

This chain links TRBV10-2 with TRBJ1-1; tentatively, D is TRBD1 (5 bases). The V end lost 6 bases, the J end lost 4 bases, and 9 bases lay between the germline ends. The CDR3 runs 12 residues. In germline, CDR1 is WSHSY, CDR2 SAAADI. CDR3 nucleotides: TGCGCCAGCAGCCAGGGAGTCACTGAAGCTTTCTTT. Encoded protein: CASSQGVTEAFF.

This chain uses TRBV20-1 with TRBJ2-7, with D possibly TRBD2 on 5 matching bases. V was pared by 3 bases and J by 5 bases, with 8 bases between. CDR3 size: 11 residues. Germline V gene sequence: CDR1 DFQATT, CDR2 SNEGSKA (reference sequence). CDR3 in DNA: TGCAGTGCTAGTCGGGGAGACGAGCAGTACTTC. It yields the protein CSASRGDEQYF.

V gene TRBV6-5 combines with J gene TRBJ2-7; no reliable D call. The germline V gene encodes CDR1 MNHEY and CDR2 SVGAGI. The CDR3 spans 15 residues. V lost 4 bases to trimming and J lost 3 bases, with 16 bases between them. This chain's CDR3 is CASSFRPAPNYEQYF. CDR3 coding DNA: TGTGCCAGCAGTTTTAGACCCGCACCGAACTACGAGCAGTACTTC.

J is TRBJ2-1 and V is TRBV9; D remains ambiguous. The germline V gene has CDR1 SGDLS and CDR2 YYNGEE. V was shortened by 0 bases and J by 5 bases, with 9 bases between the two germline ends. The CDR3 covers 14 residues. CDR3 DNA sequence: TGTGCCAGCAGCGTAGATTCAGCCAACAATGAGCAGTTCTTC. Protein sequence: CASSVDSANNEQFF.

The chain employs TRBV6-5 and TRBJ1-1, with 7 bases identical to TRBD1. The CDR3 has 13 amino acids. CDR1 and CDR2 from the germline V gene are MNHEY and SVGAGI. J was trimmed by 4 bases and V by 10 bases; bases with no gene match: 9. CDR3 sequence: CATSTGFGTEAFF. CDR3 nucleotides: TGTGCCACCTCGACAGGGTTTGGCACTGAAGCTTTCTTT.

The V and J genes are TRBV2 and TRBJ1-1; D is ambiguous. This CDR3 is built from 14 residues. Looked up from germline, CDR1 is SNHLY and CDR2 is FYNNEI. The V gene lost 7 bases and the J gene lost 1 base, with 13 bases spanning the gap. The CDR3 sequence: CASTPGLANTEAFF. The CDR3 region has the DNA TGTGCCAGCACGCCGGGCTTGGCGAACACTGAAGCTTTCTTT. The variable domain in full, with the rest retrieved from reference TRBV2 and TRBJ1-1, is EPEVTQTPSHQVTQMGQEVILRCVPISNHLYFYWYRQILGQKVEFLVSFYNNEISEKSEIFDDQFSVERPDGSNFTLKIRSTKLEDSAMYFCASTPGLANTEAFFGQGTRLTVV.

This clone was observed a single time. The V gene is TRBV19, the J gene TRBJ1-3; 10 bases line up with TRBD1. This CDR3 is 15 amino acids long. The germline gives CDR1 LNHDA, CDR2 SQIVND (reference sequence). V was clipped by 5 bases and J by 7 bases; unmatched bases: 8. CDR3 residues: CASSVVPGQGNTIYF. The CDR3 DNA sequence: TGTGCCAGTAGTGTTGTCCCGGGACAGGGGAACACCATATATTTT.

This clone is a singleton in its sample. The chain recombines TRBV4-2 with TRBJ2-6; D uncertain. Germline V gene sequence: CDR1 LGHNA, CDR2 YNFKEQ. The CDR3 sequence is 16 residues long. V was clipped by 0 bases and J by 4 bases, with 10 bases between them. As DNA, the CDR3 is TGTGCCAGCAGCCAAGAAGAGAGTCAAGGGGCCAACGTCCTGACTTTC. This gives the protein CASSQEESQGANVLTF.

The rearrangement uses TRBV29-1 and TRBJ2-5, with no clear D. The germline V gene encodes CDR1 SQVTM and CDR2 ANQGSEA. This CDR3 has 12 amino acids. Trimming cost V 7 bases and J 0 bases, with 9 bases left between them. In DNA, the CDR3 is TGCAGCGCTTACACGTACCAAGAGACCCAGTACTTC. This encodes CSAYTYQETQYF.